This is a list of T cell receptor beta chains from one sample in a study of read filtering for tumor transcriptome and immune sequencing. TCRdb used MiXCR to reprocess the reads, holding one entry per CDR3 protein. The sample contains over 45,000 distinct CDR3 sequences, about 20% of which appear only once. The sequencing sample was made of a population of CD138-negative cells sorted from bone marrow. The receptors come from a donor older than 35 with multiple myeloma. The CDR3 runs from the conserved cysteine through the conserved F or W. The D gene is left open where the match is weak. Clone sizes are given selectively: once, few, many, or a class where the clone is expanded.

cdr3_nt cdr3_aa clone_size d_call v_call cdr3_length j_call
TGTGCCACCAGTGATCCCGGCCTAGCGGGAGGAGGTGAGCAGTACTTC CATSDPGLAGGGEQYF many TRBD2 TRBV24-1 16 TRBJ2-7
TGCAGTGCTAGTTGGGAAGAGAGTCCTTCTGGGGAGACCCAGTACTTC CSASWEESPSGETQYF medium-sized NA TRBV20-1 16 TRBJ2-5
TGTGCCAGCAGCCCAGCCCGCTTCGGGCCCGGGGAGCTGTTTTTT CASSPARFGPGELFF NA NA TRBV12-2 15 TRBJ2-2
TGTGCCAGCCTGGGCAATGAGCAGTTCTTC CASLGNEQFF medium-sized NA TRBV6-2/TRBV6-3 10 TRBJ2-1
TGTGCCACCAGCGGACACGGTGAGTACACTGAAGCTTTCTTT CATSGHGEYTEAFF NA NA TRBV15 14 TRBJ1-1
TGCACCAGCAGCCAAGATCGGCAGCGGGGAACAGATACGCAGTATTTT CTSSQDRQRGTDTQYF few NA TRBV1 16 TRBJ2-3
TGTGCCAGCAGCCCCGAGGGACTAGCGGGGCACCTGTTCTTC CASSPEGLAGHLFF NA TRBD2 TRBV7-6 14 TRBJ2-1
TGCAGTGCTAGAGATGAATGGCAGGGCGGTCAGCCCCAGCATTTT CSARDEWQGGQPQHF many NA TRBV20-1 15 TRBJ1-5
TGTGCCAGCAGCCTCGGACCCGGCCAAGGTAACTATGGCTACACCTTC CASSLGPGQGNYGYTF many NA TRBV3-2 16 TRBJ1-2
TGTGCCAGCAGTGAACGGATGAGCTCCTATAATTCACCCCTCCACTTT CASSERMSSYNSPLHF many NA TRBV6-1 16 TRBJ1-6
TGCAGTGCTAGGAACGAACCCGGGACAAGGTCCTCAGACCGCTTC CSARNEPGTRSSDRF many NA TRBV20-1 15 TRBJ1-2
TGTGCCAGCAGCCAAGATGATGGAGGGACTCGCTACGAGCAGTACTTC CASSQDDGGTRYEQYF many NA TRBV14 16 TRBJ2-7
TGTGCCACCAGTGACCCACAGGTACCGGGGCCCCAGCATTTT CATSDPQVPGPQHF few NA TRBV24-1 14 TRBJ1-5
TGCGCCAGCAGCGAGGACAGTGGAAGCTATGGCTACACCTTC CASSEDSGSYGYTF many NA TRBV5-1 14 TRBJ1-2
TGTGCCAGCAGCACAAGAACAGGGAGGGGCGAGACCCAGTACTTC CASSTRTGRGETQYF many NA TRBV7-8 15 TRBJ2-5
TGTGCCAGTAGCGAGGTTGAGGGGGGATCGTGGTTCACTGAAGCTTTCTTT CASSEVEGGSWFTEAFF few NA TRBV6-1 17 TRBJ1-1
TGTGCCAGCAAATGGACTGGGACCGTCGGAGATACGCAGTATTTT CASKWTGTVGDTQYF many NA TRBV11-1 15 TRBJ2-3
TGTGCCAGCAGCTTGGCGGGGGTCAGTACCTACAATGAGCAGTTCTTC CASSLAGVSTYNEQFF many NA TRBV5-4 16 TRBJ2-1
TGTGCCAGCAGGCCGGGCGGCAGTAGCAATCAGCCCCAGCATTTT CASRPGGSSNQPQHF NA NA TRBV28 15 TRBJ1-5
TGCAGTCCGGGAACCGGCACTGAAGCTTTCTTT CSPGTGTEAFF many NA TRBV20-1 11 TRBJ1-1
TGCGCCAGCAGCCTCCGGGTAGGGGCGGGTAGGGAGCAGTACTTC CASSLRVGAGREQYF few NA TRBV4-1 15 TRBJ2-7
TGCAGTGCTAGAGATCTCAGATCCCCGTCTCAGCCCCAGCATTTT CSARDLRSPSQPQHF NA NA TRBV20-1 15 TRBJ1-5
TGTGCCAGCAGCCATGGGACTAGTGGCAATGAGCGGTTCTTC CASSHGTSGNERFF many TRBD2 TRBV7-3 14 TRBJ2-1
TGCAGTGCTAGGGGGGAGGGGAGCACTAATGAAAAACTGTTTTTT CSARGEGSTNEKLFF few NA TRBV20-1 15 TRBJ1-4
TGCAGTGCTAGAACCGGGACTAGCGGCTACACAGATACGCAGTATTTT CSARTGTSGYTDTQYF many TRBD2 TRBV20-1 16 TRBJ2-3
TGTGCCAGTAGTCGGACAGGGGCAAGCTCTGGGGCCAACGTCCTGACTTTC CASSRTGASSGANVLTF NA TRBD1 TRBV19 17 TRBJ2-6